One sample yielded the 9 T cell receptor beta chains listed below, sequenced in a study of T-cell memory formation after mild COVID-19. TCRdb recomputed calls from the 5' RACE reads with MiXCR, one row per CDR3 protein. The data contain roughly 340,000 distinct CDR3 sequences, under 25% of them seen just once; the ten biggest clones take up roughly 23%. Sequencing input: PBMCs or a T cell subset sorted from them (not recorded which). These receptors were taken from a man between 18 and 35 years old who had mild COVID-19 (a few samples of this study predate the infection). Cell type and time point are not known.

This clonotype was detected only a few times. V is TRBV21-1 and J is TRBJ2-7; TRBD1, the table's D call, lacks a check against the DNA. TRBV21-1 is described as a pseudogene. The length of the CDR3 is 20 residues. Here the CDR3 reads CASTLKGLRDRDRALYEQYV. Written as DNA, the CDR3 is TGTGCCAGCACCCTTAAAGGTCTGCGAGATCGGGACAGGGCTCTCTACGAGCAGTACGTC.

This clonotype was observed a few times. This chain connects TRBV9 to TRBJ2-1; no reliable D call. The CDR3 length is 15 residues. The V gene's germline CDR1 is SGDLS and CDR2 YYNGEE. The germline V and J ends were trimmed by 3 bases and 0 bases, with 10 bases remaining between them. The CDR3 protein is CASSAQGISYNEQFF. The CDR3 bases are TGTGCCAGCAGCGCGCAAGGAATCTCCTACAATGAGCAGTTCTTC.

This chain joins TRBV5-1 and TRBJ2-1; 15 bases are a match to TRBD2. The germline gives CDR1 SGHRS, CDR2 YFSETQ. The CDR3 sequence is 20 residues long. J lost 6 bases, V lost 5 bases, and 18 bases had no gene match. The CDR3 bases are TGCGCCAGCAGTCTAGGCCCGGGACTAGCGGGGGGCCGTAGGGGCAATGAGCAGTTCTTC. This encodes CASSLGPGLAGGRRGNEQFF.

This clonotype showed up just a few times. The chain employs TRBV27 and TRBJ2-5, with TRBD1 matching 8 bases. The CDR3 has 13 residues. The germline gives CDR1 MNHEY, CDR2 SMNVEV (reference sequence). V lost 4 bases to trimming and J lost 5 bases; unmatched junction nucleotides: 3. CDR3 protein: CASSSRQGETQYF. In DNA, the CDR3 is TGTGCCAGCAGTTCACGACAGGGGGAGACCCAGTACTTC.

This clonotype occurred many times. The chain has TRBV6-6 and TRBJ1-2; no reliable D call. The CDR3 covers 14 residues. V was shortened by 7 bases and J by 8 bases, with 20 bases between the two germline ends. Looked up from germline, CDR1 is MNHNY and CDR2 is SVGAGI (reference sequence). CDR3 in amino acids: CASTPRPGRSGYTF. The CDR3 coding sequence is TGTGCCAGCACCCCTAGGCCCGGAAGGAGCGGCTACACCTTC.

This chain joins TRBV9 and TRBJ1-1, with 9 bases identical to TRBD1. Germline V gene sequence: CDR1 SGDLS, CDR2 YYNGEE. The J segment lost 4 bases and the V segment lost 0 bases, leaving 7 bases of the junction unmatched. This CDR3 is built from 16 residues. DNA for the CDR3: TGTGCCAGCAGCGTAGGAAGTACAGGGGGCCTCACTGAAGCTTTCTTT. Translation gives CASSVGSTGGLTEAFF.

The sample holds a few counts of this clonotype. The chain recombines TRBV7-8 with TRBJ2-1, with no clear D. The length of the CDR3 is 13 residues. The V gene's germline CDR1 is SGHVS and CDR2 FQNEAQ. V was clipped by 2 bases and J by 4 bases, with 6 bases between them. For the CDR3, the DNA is TGTGCCAGCAGCTTAACAGAGTACAATGAGCAGTTCTTC. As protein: CASSLTEYNEQFF.

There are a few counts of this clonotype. Here the CDR3 reads CASSASTSPVFNEQFF. CDR3 DNA: TGTGCCAGCAGCGCCTCCACTAGCCCCGTCTTCAATGAGCAGTTCTTC. This chain links TRBV9 with TRBJ2-1, with D possibly TRBD2 on 6 matching bases. Germline V gene lookup returns CDR1 SGDLS and CDR2 YYNGEE. CDR3 length: 16 residues. Trimming removed 3 bases at V and 6 bases at J, with 19 bases between. Full variable domain (missing parts from reference TRBV9 and TRBJ2-1): DSGVTQTPKHLITATGQRVTLRCSPRSGDLSVYWYQQSLDQGLQFLIQYYNGEERAKGNILERFSAQQFPDLHSELNLSSLELGDSALYFCASSASTSPVFNEQFFGPGTRLTVL.

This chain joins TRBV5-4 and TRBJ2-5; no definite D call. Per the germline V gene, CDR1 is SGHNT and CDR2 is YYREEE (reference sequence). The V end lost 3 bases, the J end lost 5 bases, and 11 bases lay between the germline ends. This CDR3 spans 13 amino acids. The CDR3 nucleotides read TGTGCCAGCAGCTGGGCCGTTGAGGAGACCCAGTACTTC. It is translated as CASSWAVEETQYF.